Shown below are 10 T cell receptor beta chains from a single sample sequenced in a study of blood T cells in healthy people across ages. The authors ran a second PCR of roughly 7 to 11 cycles using a sample-barcoded 5' primer and a J-beta primer mix. TCRdb fed the 5' RACE reads into MiXCR, producing one record per CDR3 protein. Among approximately 600,000 distinct CDR3 sequences listed, around 54% were seen once. Material for sequencing was blood. The receptor set was obtained from a man aged 60-69 years in good health.

Turning to this clonotype: A junction boundary mismatches the germline segment, possibly from a read error. The chain combines TRBV6-1 with TRBJ2-3; 14 nucleotides align to TRBD2. Germline-derived CDR1 and CDR2 are MNHNS and SASEGT. The CDR3 consists of 14 residues. The CDR3 loop is CASGLAGGTDTQYF. CDR3 DNA: TGTGCCAGCGGACTAGCGGGGGGCACGGATACGCAGTATTTT.

This sequence joins TRBV7-9 and TRBJ1-1; TRBD1 is a possible D gene (5 bases). Germline V lookup: CDR1 SEHNR, CDR2 FQNEAQ (reference sequence). The CDR3 runs 14 residues. V was cut by 1 base and J by 4 bases, with 10 bases left in between. The CDR3 region has the DNA TGTGCCAGCAGCTTAGTTGGAGGGGTCACTGAAGCTTTCTTT. Its translation: CASSLVGGVTEAFF. Variable domain in full (rest from reference TRBV7-9 and TRBJ1-1): DTGVSQNPRHKITKRGQNVTFRCDPISEHNRLYWYRQTLGQGPEFLTYFQNEAQLEKSRLLSDRFSAERPKGSFSTLEIQRTEQGDSAMYLCASSLVGGVTEAFFGQGTRLTVV.

V is TRBV18 and J is TRBJ2-1, with D possibly being TRBD1 or TRBD2 (5 bases each). The CDR3 has 17 residues. Germline V lookup: CDR1 KGHSH, CDR2 LQKENI. Trimming removed 6 bases at V and 2 bases at J, with 20 bases between. The CDR3 reads CASSLGPRGAAYNEQFF. Written as DNA, the CDR3 is TGTGCCAGCTCTCTCGGGCCTCGAGGGGCCGCCTACAATGAGCAGTTCTTC.

This rearrangement joins TRBV3-1 to TRBJ2-2, with D hard to call. Trimming removed 6 bases at V and 6 bases at J, with 11 bases between. The CDR3 runs to 13 residues. Germline V gene data show CDR1 as LGHDT and CDR2 as YNNKEL (reference sequence). The CDR3 DNA sequence: TGTGCCAGCAGTCGGGCACTCGCCGGGGAGCTGTTTTTT. It translates to CASSRALAGELFF. The entire variable domain, with the rest obtained from reference TRBV3-1 and TRBJ2-2, is as follows: DTAVSQTPKYLVTQMGNDKSIKCEQNLGHDTMYWYKQDSKKFLKIMFSYNNKELIINETVPNRFSPKSPDKAHLNLHINSLELGDSAVYFCASSRALAGELFFGEGSRLTVL.

The count of this clonotype is one. This chain links TRBV6-2 or TRBV6-3 with TRBJ2-5; D possibly corresponds to TRBD2 (6 bases). CDR1 MNHEY and CDR2 SVGEGT come from the germline V gene. The CDR3 consists of 17 residues. V was pared by 6 bases and J by 0 bases, with 20 bases between. The CDR3 region is CASRAPYRGGNQETQYF. The CDR3 nucleotides read TGTGCCAGCAGGGCGCCTTATCGTGGGGGGAACCAAGAGACCCAGTACTTC.

In this sample, this clonotype turned up a few times. The chain couples TRBV4-1 to TRBJ2-7; D may be TRBD2 (5 bases). The CDR3 has 15 amino acids. Germline V gene sequence: CDR1 MGHRA, CDR2 YSYEKL. Deletions cut 0 bases from V and 5 bases from J, with 14 bases between. The CDR3 bases are TGCGCCAGCAGCCAAGATTCGGAGGTCCCGAACGAGCAGTACTTC. This encodes CASSQDSEVPNEQYF.

The chain carries TRBV20-1 and TRBJ2-5, with 12 bases fitting TRBD1. Germline-derived CDR1 and CDR2 are DFQATT and SNEGSKA (reference sequence). The CDR3 is 14 residues long. With 8 bases clipped from V and 11 bases from J, the junction kept 15 bases outside the gene matches. The CDR3 coding sequence is TGCAGTCCCTCGAGGGACAGGGGGCCCCCAATTCAGTACTTC. Amino acid sequence: CSPSRDRGPPIQYF.

This clonotype came up a few times. V is TRBV2 and J is TRBJ2-1; weak D call: TRBD1 (6 bases). V dropped 4 bases and J dropped 0 bases, with 13 bases sitting between them. This CDR3 spans 16 amino acids. Germline V gene data show CDR1 as SNHLY and CDR2 as FYNNEI. CDR3 sequence: CASSVEGDSSYNEQFF. The DNA for the CDR3 is TGTGCCAGCAGTGTAGAGGGGGATAGCTCCTACAATGAGCAGTTCTTC. The complete variable domain, with remaining parts taken from reference TRBV2 and TRBJ2-1, reads EPEVTQTPSHQVTQMGQEVILRCVPISNHLYFYWYRQILGQKVEFLVSFYNNEISEKSEIFDDQFSVERPDGSNFTLKIRSTKLEDSAMYFCASSVEGDSSYNEQFFGPGTRLTVL.

Notes on this clonotype: A clone one base away is much larger, so this may be a read error. The rearrangement links TRBV12-3 or TRBV12-4 to TRBJ2-3; D may be TRBD2 (7 bases). The CDR3 runs to 14 residues. CDR3 bases: TGTGCCGGCAGTTTGGGGGGGGCCGAGGATACGCAGTATTTT. Protein: CAGSLGGAEDTQYF.

This sequence joins TRBV5-1 and TRBJ2-1; 8 bases align to TRBD2. Germline V lookup: CDR1 SGHRS, CDR2 YFSETQ. After removal of 4 bases from V and 6 bases from J, the junction contained 6 bases not matched to a gene. The CDR3 covers 14 residues. The CDR3 nucleotides read TGCGCCAGCAGCCACACCGGGACTAGCAATGAGCAGTTCTTC. Translation: CASSHTGTSNEQFF.